Listed below are T cell receptor beta chains from one sample, sequenced in a study of molecular identifiers for immune sequencing clone quantification. TCRdb redid the calling of the PCR reads with MiXCR, one entry per CDR3 protein. The repertoire includes 88,000 or so distinct CDR3 sequences, 21% of them detected once, and roughly 1% sits in the top ten. Sequencing used naive CD8+ T cells from blood, with Jurkat cell RNA spiked in. These receptors were obtained from a human donor in good health. Some libraries in this study had Jurkat cell RNA spiked in. Each CDR3 is given with its conserved first and last residue. D genes are given only for firm matches. Not all rows give a size; the values are once, few, many and, for expanded clones, a class.

V gene	D gene	clone size	J gene	CDR3 DNA	CDR3 protein
TRBV11-2	TRBD2	many	TRBJ2-3	TGTGCCAGCAGCTTAGAGGGTAGCGGGGTTTTCACAGATACGCAGTATTTT	CASSLEGSGVFTDTQYF
TRBV19	TRBD1	few	TRBJ2-2	TGTGCCAGTAGTTTTAGACAGGGTCTAACCGGGGAGCTGTTTTTT	CASSFRQGLTGELFF
TRBV9	NA	NA	TRBJ2-5	TGTGCCAGCAGCGTAGGAAACAGGGAAGAGACCCAGTACTTC	CASSVGNREETQYF
TRBV27	NA	many	TRBJ1-5	TGTGCCAGCAAGAGTTATTGGACAGAAAATAGCAATCAGCCCCAGCATTTT	CASKSYWTENSNQPQHF
TRBV2	TRBD2	few	TRBJ2-1	TGTGCCAGCAGTGATTTCGGGGGGGAGTACAATGAGCAGTTCTTC	CASSDFGGEYNEQFF
TRBV7-9	NA	many	TRBJ2-3	TGTGCCAGCAGCTTGGACCCGGGAGGCACAGATACGCAGTATTTT	CASSLDPGGTDTQYF
TRBV6-2/TRBV6-3	NA	NA	TRBJ2-3	TGTGCCAGCAGTTGGGGTGGACATCCGGGACTTGGAACAGATACGCAGTATTTT	CASSWGGHPGLGTDTQYF
TRBV4-3	NA	many	TRBJ1-3	TGCGCCAGCAGCCAAGATGCCAGATCCTCTGGAAACACCATATATTTT	CASSQDARSSGNTIYF
TRBV6-5	NA	many	TRBJ1-2	TGTGCCAGCGGCTCCCAACAGGCTAACTATGGCTACACCTTC	CASGSQQANYGYTF
TRBV20-1	NA	many	TRBJ2-7	TGCAGTGCTAGCGGGACCTCCTACGAGCAGTACTTC	CSASGTSYEQYF
TRBV3-1	TRBD2	few	TRBJ2-7	TGTGCCAGCAGCCACTGGGCTAGCGGGAGTCAAGGATACGAGCAGTACTTC	CASSHWASGSQGYEQYF
TRBV6-2/TRBV6-3	NA	many	TRBJ2-5	TGTGCCAGCAGAAGAGGATCGGAGACCCAGTACTTC	CASRRGSETQYF
TRBV20-1	NA	many	TRBJ1-1	TGCAGTGCTAGAGGATGGGGGGACACTGAAGCTTTCTTT	CSARGWGDTEAFF
TRBV4-3	NA	NA	TRBJ2-1	TGCGCCAGCAGCCAAGATCGGGCCATCTCCTACAATGAGCAGTTCTTC	CASSQDRAISYNEQFF
TRBV4-3	TRBD2	many	TRBJ2-7	TGCGCCAGCAGCCAAGATGTCAGCGGGGGAACCTACGAGCAGTACTTC	CASSQDVSGGTYEQYF
TRBV29-1	NA	many	TRBJ2-2	TGCAGCGCCTGGGCGAACACCGGGGAGCTGTTTTTT	CSAWANTGELFF
TRBV3-1	NA	NA	TRBJ2-1	TGTGCCAGCAGCCACCCATCAGAGGTCCGGGATGGGTCCTACAATGAGCAGTTCTTC	CASSHPSEVRDGSYNEQFF
TRBV5-1	NA	many	TRBJ2-4	TGCGCCAGCAGCGGAGTAGACCTAACCAAAAACATTCAGTACTTC	CASSGVDLTKNIQYF
TRBV21-1	NA	many	TRBJ2-3	TGTGCCAGCAGCAGGACTTGCACAGATACGCAGTATTTT	CASSRTCTDTQYF
TRBV6-5	NA	many	TRBJ1-4	TGTGCCAGCAGTTCGGGTACACCCCGACCCAATGAAAAACTGTTTTTT	CASSSGTPRPNEKLFF
TRBV27	NA	few	TRBJ1-1	TGTGCCAGCAGTTTATCATGGAACACTGAAGCTTTCTTT	CASSLSWNTEAFF
TRBV7-9	TRBD1	few	TRBJ2-2	TGTGCCAGCAGCCCATCGGGACAGGCATTCGCCGGGGAGCTGTTTTTT	CASSPSGQAFAGELFF
TRBV12-3/TRBV12-4	NA	many	TRBJ1-2	TGTGCCAGCACCCCAGGCAGGGCGGTTTATGGCTACACCTTC	CASTPGRAVYGYTF
TRBV19	TRBD2	NA	TRBJ2-2	TGTGCCAGTAGTATCTTTCTAGCGGGAGCCCACCGGGAGCTGTTTTTT	CASSIFLAGAHRELFF
TRBV5-5	TRBD1	many	TRBJ2-3	TGTGCCAGCAGCCCCCGACAGGGTTCCACAGATACGCAGTATTTT	CASSPRQGSTDTQYF
TRBV27	NA	many	TRBJ2-7	TGTGCCAGCACTTGGGCGGGGTCCTACGAGCAGTACTTC	CASTWAGSYEQYF
TRBV12-3/TRBV12-4	TRBD1	many	TRBJ1-5	TGTGCCAGCAGGTCCGACAGGGCTAGCAATCAGCCCCAGCATTTT	CASRSDRASNQPQHF
TRBV4-3	NA	many	TRBJ2-3	TGCGCCAGCAGCCAAGACTCGACTAGCACAGATACGCAGTATTTT	CASSQDSTSTDTQYF
TRBV20-1	TRBD1	many	TRBJ1-1	TGCAGTGCTAGAGACACAGGGGACACTGAAGCTTTCTTT	CSARDTGDTEAFF
TRBV27	NA	many	TRBJ2-7	TGTGCCAGCAGTTTACAGGGGGGCTACGAGCAGTACTTC	CASSLQGGYEQYF
TRBV4-2	NA	many	TRBJ2-6	TGTGCCAGCAGCCAAGAAGGCGGCAACGTCCTGACTTTC	CASSQEGGNVLTF
TRBV7-9	NA	many	TRBJ2-3	TGTGCCAGCAGCTTAGTGGACACTAACACAGATACGCAGTATTTT	CASSLVDTNTDTQYF
TRBV7-2	TRBD2	many	TRBJ2-1	TGTGCCAGCAGCATAGGGACTAGCTCTTACAATGAGCAGTTCTTC	CASSIGTSSYNEQFF
TRBV19	TRBD1	many	TRBJ2-7	TGTGCCACCAGTGGGACAGGGATCCACGAGCAGTACTTC	CATSGTGIHEQYF
TRBV14	NA	NA	TRBJ2-1	TGTGCCAGCAGCCAAGCCGGACCGGGGGAGCAGTTCTTC	CASSQAGPGEQFF
TRBV27	NA	many	TRBJ1-6	TGTGCCAGCAAGGTGGCAGGCGGTAATTCACCCCTCCACTTT	CASKVAGGNSPLHF
TRBV5-1	TRBD2	NA	TRBJ2-1	TGCGCCAGCAGCTTATCTAGCGGGAGTAGTGAGCAGTTCTTC	CASSLSSGSSEQFF
TRBV9	NA	many	TRBJ2-3	TGTGCCAGCAGCGTAGTAAGTTTAAGAGATACGCAGTATTTT	CASSVVSLRDTQYF
TRBV28	NA	few	TRBJ1-1	TGTGCCAGCAGACCTAGCCTGTCAGGGAACACTGAAGCTTTCTTT	CASRPSLSGNTEAFF
TRBV4-3	TRBD2	many	TRBJ2-7	TGCGCCAGCAGCCAAGGGCGGGGGGTATCCTACGAGCAGTACTTC	CASSQGRGVSYEQYF
TRBV7-2	NA	few	TRBJ2-5	TGTGCCAGCAGCTTAGAAGGAAGTTGGGGACTCGAAGAGACCCAGTACTTC	CASSLEGSWGLEETQYF
TRBV4-3	TRBD2	many	TRBJ2-1	TGCGCCAGCAGCCCAGGGACTAGCGTCAATGAGCAGTTCTTC	CASSPGTSVNEQFF
TRBV7-9	NA	many	TRBJ1-2	TGTGCCAGCAGCGCGGCGAGGGGGGTAGTCCACTATGGCTACACCTTC	CASSAARGVVHYGYTF
TRBV10-3	NA	few	TRBJ2-7	TGTGCCATCAGTGAGGATAGTTCGGACACCTACTACGAGCAGTACTTC	CAISEDSSDTYYEQYF
TRBV27	NA	few	TRBJ2-7	TGTGCCAGCAGTTTATCGTTACTGAACGAGCAGTACTTC	CASSLSLLNEQYF
TRBV19	TRBD2	once	TRBJ2-2	TGTGCCAGTACCGGCGGGGGGCCCGGGGAGCTGTTTTTT	CASTGGGPGELFF
TRBV3-1	NA	few	TRBJ2-1	TGTGCCAGCAGCCAAGAATTCCTAACTAATGAGCAGTTCTTC	CASSQEFLTNEQFF
TRBV11-2	NA	few	TRBJ2-5	TGTGCCAGCAGCTTCTTAGGAGGGCAAGAGACCCAGTACTTC	CASSFLGGQETQYF
TRBV7-2	NA	many	TRBJ1-4	TGTGCCAGCAGCTTATGGGGTCGTCCTAATGAAAAACTGTTTTTT	CASSLWGRPNEKLFF